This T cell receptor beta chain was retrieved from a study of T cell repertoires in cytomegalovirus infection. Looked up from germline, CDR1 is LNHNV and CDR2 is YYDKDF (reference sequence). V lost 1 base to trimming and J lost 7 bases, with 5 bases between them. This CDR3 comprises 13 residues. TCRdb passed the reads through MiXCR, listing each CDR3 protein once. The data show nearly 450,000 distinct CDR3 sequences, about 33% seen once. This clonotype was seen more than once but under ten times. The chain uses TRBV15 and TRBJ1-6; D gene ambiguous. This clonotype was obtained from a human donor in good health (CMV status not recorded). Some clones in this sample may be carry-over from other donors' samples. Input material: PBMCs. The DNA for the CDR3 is TGTGCCACCAGCAGAGGCAGAAATTCACCCCTCCACTTT. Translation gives CATSRGRNSPLHF.